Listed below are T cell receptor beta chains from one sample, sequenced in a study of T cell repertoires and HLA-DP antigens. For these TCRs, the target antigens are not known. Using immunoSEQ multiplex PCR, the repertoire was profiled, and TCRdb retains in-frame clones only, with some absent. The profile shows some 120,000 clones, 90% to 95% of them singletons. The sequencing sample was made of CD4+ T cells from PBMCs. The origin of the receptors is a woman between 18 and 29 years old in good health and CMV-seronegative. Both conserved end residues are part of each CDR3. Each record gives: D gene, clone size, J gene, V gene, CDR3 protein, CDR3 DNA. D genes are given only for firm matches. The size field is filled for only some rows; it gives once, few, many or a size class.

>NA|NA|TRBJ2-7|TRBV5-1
CASSLLGEAPYEQYF
TGCGCCAGCAGCTTGTTGGGGGAGGCGCCCTACGAGCAGTACTTC
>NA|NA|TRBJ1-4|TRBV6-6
CASSLVGEKLFF
TGTGCCAGCAGTTTGGTGGGTGAAAAACTGTTTTTT
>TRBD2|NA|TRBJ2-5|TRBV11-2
CASSFQRDWLQETQYF
TGTGCCAGCAGCTTCCAGCGGGACTGGTTACAAGAGACCCAGTACTTC
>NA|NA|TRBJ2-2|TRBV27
CASSEGVPGELFF
TGTGCCAGCAGCGAAGGGGTCCCCGGGGAGCTGTTTTTT
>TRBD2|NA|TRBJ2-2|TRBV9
CASSVASGNTGELFF
TGTGCCAGCAGCGTAGCTAGCGGGAACACCGGGGAGCTGTTTTTT
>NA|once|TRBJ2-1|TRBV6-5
CASSSRGAPARGEQFF
TGTGCCAGCAGTTCCCGAGGCGCTCCCGCACGTGGTGAGCAGTTCTTC
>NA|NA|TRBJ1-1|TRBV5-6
CASSAQGGRNTEAFF
TGTGCCAGCAGCGCCCAAGGGGGTAGGAACACTGAAGCTTTCTTT
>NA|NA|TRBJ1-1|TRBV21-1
CASSKVCSGDSRCRAEAFF
TGTGCCAGCAGCAAAGTGTGTTCAGGGGACAGCCGATGTAGGGCTGAAGCTTTCTTT
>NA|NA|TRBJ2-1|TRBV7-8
CASSLGGSPGQFF
TGTGCCAGCAGCTTAGGGGGTTCCCCTGGGCAGTTCTTC
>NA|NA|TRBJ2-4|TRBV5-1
CASSLTFTQAKNIQYF
TGCGCCAGCAGCTTGACTTTTACACAAGCCAAAAACATTCAGTACTTC
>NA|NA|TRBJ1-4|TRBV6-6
CASSSGTYFEKLFF
TGTGCCAGCAGTTCCGGGACGTACTTTGAAAAACTGTTTTTT
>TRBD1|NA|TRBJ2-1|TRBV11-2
CASSFRDRPTNEQFF
TGTGCCAGCAGCTTCCGGGACAGGCCGACCAATGAGCAGTTCTTC
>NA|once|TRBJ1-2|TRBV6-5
CASSGDRHGYTF
TGTGCCAGCAGTGGTGACCGACATGGCTACACCTTC
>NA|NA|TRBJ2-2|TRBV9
CASSPTTGELFF
TGTGCCAGCAGCCCAACTACCGGGGAGCTGTTTTTT
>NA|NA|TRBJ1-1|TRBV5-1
CASSPDRTYTEAFF
TGCGCCAGCAGCCCCGACAGAACTTACACTGAAGCTTTCTTT
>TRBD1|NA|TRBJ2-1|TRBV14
CASSQDIRDRGLNEQFF
TGTGCCAGCAGCCAAGATATCCGGGACAGGGGGCTGAATGAGCAGTTCTTC
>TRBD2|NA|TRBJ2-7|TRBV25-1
CASSESLAGSYEQYF
TGTGCCAGCAGTGAATCACTAGCGGGTTCCTACGAGCAGTACTTC
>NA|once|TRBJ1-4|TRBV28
CASSLSEIRQVEKLFF
TGTGCCAGCAGTTTATCCGAGATCCGCCAGGTCGAAAAACTGTTTTTT
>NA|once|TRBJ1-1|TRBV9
CASSARPNTEAFF
TGTGCCAGCAGCGCAAGACCGAACACTGAAGCTTTCTTT
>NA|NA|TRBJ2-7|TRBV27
CASSLAVGDEQYF
TGTGCCAGCAGTCTGGCGGTGGGGGACGAGCAGTACTTC
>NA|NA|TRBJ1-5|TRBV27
CASNPVGLMDLPQHF
TGTGCCAGCAACCCCGTCGGACTGATGGATTTGCCCCAGCATTTT
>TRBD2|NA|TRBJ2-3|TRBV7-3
CASSSLAGAPTDTQYF
TGTGCCAGCAGCTCCCTAGCGGGGGCGCCCACAGATACGCAGTATTTT
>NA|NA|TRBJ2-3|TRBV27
CASSLGTVTDTQYF
TGTGCCAGCAGTTTAGGAACAGTCACAGATACGCAGTATTTT
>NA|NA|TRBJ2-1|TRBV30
CAWSRSGYGGEQFF
TGTGCCTGGAGTAGGAGCGGGTATGGGGGTGAGCAGTTCTTC
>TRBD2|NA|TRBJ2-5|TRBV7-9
CASSLQRGGRETQYF
TGTGCCAGCAGCTTACAGCGGGGGGGCCGGGAGACCCAGTACTTC
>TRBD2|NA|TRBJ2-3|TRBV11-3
CASSERTSRTDTQYF
TGTGCCAGCAGCGAGAGGACTAGCCGCACAGATACGCAGTATTTT
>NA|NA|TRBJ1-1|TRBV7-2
CASSWSSTEAFF
TGTGCCAGCAGCTGGAGTAGCACTGAAGCTTTCTTT
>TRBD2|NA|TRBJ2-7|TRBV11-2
CASSPRGSGRAFYEQYF
TGTGCCAGCAGCCCCCGGGGTAGCGGGAGGGCCTTCTACGAGCAGTACTTC
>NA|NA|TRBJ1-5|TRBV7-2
CASSSRVGNQPQHF
TGTGCCAGCAGCTCTAGGGTTGGCAATCAGCCCCAGCATTTT
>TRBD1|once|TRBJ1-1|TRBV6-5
CASSNTGGAGAFF
TGTGCCAGCAGTAACACAGGGGGCGCGGGAGCTTTCTTT
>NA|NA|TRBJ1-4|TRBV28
CASSFGGVRINEKLFF
TGTGCCAGCAGTTTTGGGGGGGTCAGAATTAATGAAAAACTGTTTTTT
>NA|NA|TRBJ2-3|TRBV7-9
CASSSTEGADTQYF
TGTGCCAGCAGCTCTACCGAGGGGGCAGATACGCAGTATTTT
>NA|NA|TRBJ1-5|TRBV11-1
CASSPSGGRDQPQHF
TGTGCCAGCAGCCCGTCTGGGGGGCGCGATCAGCCCCAGCATTTT
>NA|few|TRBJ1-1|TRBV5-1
CASRVQAMNTEAFF
TGCGCCAGCAGAGTTCAGGCGATGAACACTGAAGCTTTCTTT
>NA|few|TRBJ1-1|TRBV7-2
CASSYFPGTEAFF
TGTGCCAGCAGCTACTTCCCCGGGACAGAAGCTTTCTTT
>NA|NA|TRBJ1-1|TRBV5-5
CASSLGNNGAFF
TGTGCCAGCAGCTTGGGGAACAACGGAGCTTTCTTT
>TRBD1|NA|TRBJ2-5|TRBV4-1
CASSQDGQASYQETQYF
TGCGCCAGCAGCCAGGACGGACAGGCGAGCTACCAAGAGACCCAGTACTTC
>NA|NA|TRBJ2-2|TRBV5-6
CASSFKPGGAGELFF
TGTGCCAGCAGCTTTAAGCCTGGCGGGGCCGGGGAGCTGTTTTTT
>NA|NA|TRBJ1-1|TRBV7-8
CASSLEGLVMNTEAFF
TGTGCCAGCAGCTTAGAAGGGTTGGTTATGAACACTGAAGCTTTCTTT
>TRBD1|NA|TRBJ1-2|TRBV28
CASGQQGRYGYTF
TGTGCCAGCGGACAACAGGGGAGGTATGGCTACACCTTC